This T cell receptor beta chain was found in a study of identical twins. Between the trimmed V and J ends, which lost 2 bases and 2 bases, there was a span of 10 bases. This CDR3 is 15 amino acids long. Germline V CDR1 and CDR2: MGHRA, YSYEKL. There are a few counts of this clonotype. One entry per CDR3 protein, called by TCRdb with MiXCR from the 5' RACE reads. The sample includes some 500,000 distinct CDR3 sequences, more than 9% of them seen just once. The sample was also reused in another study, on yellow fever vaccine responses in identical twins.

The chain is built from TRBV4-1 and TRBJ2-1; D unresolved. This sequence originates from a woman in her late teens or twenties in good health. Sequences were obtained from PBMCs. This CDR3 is CASSQLPGPYNEQFF. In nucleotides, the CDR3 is TGCGCCAGCAGCCAATTACCGGGCCCCTACAATGAGCAGTTCTTC.